The next 26 T cell receptor beta chains were all read from a single sample in a study of cytomegalovirus exposure and HLA in healthy donors. 60 Vbeta and 13 Jbeta primers were used in PCR. Sequenced by immunoSEQ multiplex PCR; TCRdb stores in-frame clones only, minus some. The data contain about 140,000 clones, over 75% of them singletons. Sequencing used PBMCs. These receptors came from a female donor in good health and CMV-seronegative.

The J gene is TRBJ1-5, the V gene TRBV6-5; 9 bases agree with TRBD1. Germline CDR1 is MNHEY and CDR2 is SVGAGI. The length of the CDR3 is 14 residues. V dropped 5 bases and J dropped 6; count of bases not matched to a gene: 5. The DNA of the CDR3 is TGTGCCAGCAGTACCCGGGACAGGGCTCAGCCCCAGCATTTT. It codes for CASSTRDRAQPQHF.

The rearrangement links TRBV5-3 to TRBJ1-2; no reliable D call. TRBV5-3 is known as an ORF, though its function is uncertain. V was clipped by 4 bases and J by 5 bases, with 15 bases between them. There are 14 residues in the CDR3. CDR3 amino acids: CARSLNPPRYGYTF. The CDR3 coding sequence is TGTGCCAGAAGCCTAAACCCGCCTAGATATGGCTACACCTTC.

V is TRBV2 and J is TRBJ1-5, with 9 bases that match TRBD1. The CDR3 has 15 amino acids. CDR1 is SNHLY, CDR2 FYNNEI, per germline. Trimming at V came to 4 bases and at J to 5 bases, leaving 6 bases not matched to a gene. In nucleotides, the CDR3 is TGTGCCAGCAGTGCCCTACAGGGGGCCTATCAGCCCCAGCATTTT. Its protein product is CASSALQGAYQPQHF.

The rearrangement links TRBV6-1 to TRBJ2-7; 7 bases map to TRBD2. The CDR3 totals 14 residues. In germline, CDR1 is MNHNS, CDR2 SASEGT. The V and J ends lost 6 bases and 0 bases, in that order; junction bases with no gene match: 5. CDR3 nucleotide sequence: TGTGCCAGCAGAACAGCGGGGATCTCCTACGAGCAGTACTTC. It yields the protein CASRTAGISYEQYF.

The chain joins TRBV2 to TRBJ2-7; 9 nucleotides align to TRBD2. The V gene end was trimmed by 4 bases and the J gene end by 0 bases; junction bases not matched to a gene: 7. Germline V gives CDR1 SNHLY, CDR2 FYNNEI. The length of the CDR3 is 16 residues. CDR3 in amino acids: CASSGVAGASSYEQYF. The CDR3 DNA sequence: TGTGCCAGCAGTGGGGTAGCGGGAGCTTCCTCCTACGAGCAGTACTTC.

The V gene is TRBV6-1, the J gene TRBJ2-5; 14 bases align to TRBD2. The CDR3 covers 17 residues. Per germline, CDR1 MNHNS and CDR2 SASEGT. With 4 bases clipped from V and 6 bases from J, the junction kept 10 bases outside the gene matches. This chain's CDR3 is CASSARGTSGSRKTQYF. The CDR3 DNA is TGTGCCAGCAGTGCAAGAGGGACTAGCGGGAGTCGAAAGACCCAGTACTTC.

V is TRBV11-2 and J is TRBJ1-4; maybe TRBD1 (5 bases). Germline V gene lookup returns CDR1 SGHAT and CDR2 FQNNGV. V was shortened by 1 base and J by 8 bases, with 8 bases between the two germline ends. The CDR3 is made up of 13 amino acids. In nucleotides, the CDR3 is TGTGCCAGCAGCTTAGGGGGCCCGGAAAAACTGTTTTTT. This gives the protein CASSLGGPEKLFF.

This clone has more than one count but fewer than ten. The gene calls are TRBV29-1 and TRBJ1-2; the D gene is possibly TRBD1 (6 bases). V was trimmed by 4 bases and J by 5 bases, leaving 14 bases between them. Germline lookup yields CDR1 SQVTM and CDR2 ANQGSEA. There are 13 residues in the CDR3. CDR3 amino acids: CSVAPTGYYGYTF. In DNA form, the CDR3 reads TGCAGCGTTGCTCCGACAGGTTATTATGGCTACACCTTC. The full variable domain, rest sourced from reference TRBV29-1 and TRBJ1-2, is SAVISQKPSRDICQRGTSLTIQCQVDSQVTMMFWYRQQPGQSLTLIATANQGSEATYESGFVIDKFPISRPNLTFSTLTVSNMSPEDSSIYLCSVAPTGYYGYTFGSGTRLTVV.

This rearrangement joins TRBV5-8 to TRBJ2-7, with 8 bases fitting TRBD2. V gave up 5 bases and J gave up 2 bases; unmatched junction bases: 3. This CDR3 contains 13 residues. The germline V gene has CDR1 SGHTS and CDR2 YDEGEE. CDR3 coding DNA: TGTGCCAGCAGAACGACTAGCGCCTACGAGCAGTACTTC. It encodes CASRTTSAYEQYF.

V is TRBV29-1 and J is TRBJ2-3, with D perhaps TRBD1 (6 bases). V lost 8 bases and J 2 bases, leaving 17 bases between the germline ends. Per the germline V gene, CDR1 is SQVTM and CDR2 is ANQGSEA. There are 14 residues in the CDR3. The CDR3 DNA sequence: TGCAGCCTCAGGTGGGGGCCAATCACAGATACGCAGTATTTT. Translating it yields CSLRWGPITDTQYF.

The chain employs TRBV7-9 and TRBJ1-4, with D hard to call. The germline gives CDR1 SEHNR, CDR2 FQNEAQ (reference sequence). Between the trimmed V and J ends, which lost 2 bases and 0 bases, there was a span of 13 bases. The CDR3 spans 17 residues. CDR3 coding DNA: TGTGCCAGCAGCTTATGGAGACGGATTGCAACTAATGAAAAACTGTTTTTT. Translated: CASSLWRRIATNEKLFF.

This clone has a handful of counts. This sequence joins TRBV6-4 and TRBJ1-1; D unclear. In germline, CDR1 is MRHNA, CDR2 SNTAGT. This CDR3 is 14 amino acids long. The germline V and J ends were trimmed by 6 bases and 1 base, with 12 bases remaining between them. CDR3 nucleotide sequence: TGTGCCAGCAGCCTCACCTTGGCGAACACTGAAGCTTTCTTT. This translates into CASSLTLANTEAFF.

The count of this clone is one. The chain recombines TRBV19 with TRBJ2-1; D call uncertain. Germline CDR1 LNHDA, CDR2 SQIVND (reference sequence). V shed 3 bases and J shed 5 bases, with 11 bases lying between them. This CDR3 comprises 14 residues. The CDR3 spells CASSIPTYDNEQFF. DNA for the CDR3: TGTGCCAGTAGTATTCCCACATACGACAATGAGCAGTTCTTC.

In DNA, the CDR3 is TGTGCCAGCAGCTTACCGACTAGCGGGAGGGCCGAGACCCAGTACTTC. Residues: CASSLPTSGRAETQYF. The J gene is TRBJ2-5, the V gene TRBV7-8; 14 positions match TRBD2. Germline trimming cut 2 bases from V and 5 bases from J; bases unmatched to any gene: 4. The CDR3 sequence is 16 residues long. CDR1 is SGHVS and CDR2 is FQNEAQ in the germline V gene.

This rearrangement joins TRBV6-5 to TRBJ2-7; 11 nucleotides line up with TRBD1. Per germline, CDR1 MNHEY and CDR2 SVGAGI. J was trimmed by 6 bases and V by 6 bases; bases with no gene match: 7. This CDR3 spans 14 amino acids. This CDR3 is CASSLRGTGGEQYF. The CDR3 DNA sequence: TGTGCCAGCAGCCTACGAGGGACAGGGGGCGAGCAGTACTTC.

The chain has TRBV15 and TRBJ2-7; 11 nucleotides line up with TRBD2. The CDR3 length is 14 residues. V lost 5 bases, J lost 4 bases, and 4 bases stayed unmatched. Germline assignment: CDR1 LNHNV and CDR2 YYDKDF (reference sequence). CDR3 DNA sequence: TGTGCCACCAGCGAGACTAGCGGGATTTACGAGCAGTACTTC. Its protein product is CATSETSGIYEQYF.

The J gene is TRBJ2-7, the V gene TRBV9, with TRBD2 identical over 11 bases. The CDR3 contains 16 residues. The germline V gene has CDR1 SGDLS and CDR2 YYNGEE. The ends lost 3 bases at V and 5 bases at J; junction bases unmatched: 10. This CDR3 reads CASSGRLAGGGHEQYF. In DNA form, the CDR3 reads TGTGCCAGCAGCGGGCGGCTAGCGGGAGGTGGCCACGAGCAGTACTTC.

The V gene is TRBV6-1, the J gene TRBJ2-3, with D perhaps matching TRBD1 (5 bases). This CDR3 spans 14 amino acids. The germline V gene encodes CDR1 MNHNS and CDR2 SASEGT. V gave up 2 bases and J gave up 2 bases, with 8 bases separating them. The CDR3 region is CASSELRDTDTQYF. The CDR3 coding sequence is TGTGCCAGCAGTGAACTCAGGGACACAGATACGCAGTATTTT.

The chain links TRBV5-4 to TRBJ2-5; no firm D call. CDR1 is SGHNT, CDR2 YYREEE, per germline (reference sequence). The V end lost 5 bases, the J end lost 1 base, and 12 bases lay between the germline ends. There are 14 residues in the CDR3. As DNA, the CDR3 is TGTGCCAGCAGTCGCATGGTCGGCCAAGAGACCCAGTACTTC. Translating it yields CASSRMVGQETQYF.

The chain employs TRBV28 and TRBJ2-7, with 7 positions matching TRBD1. This CDR3 is 14 amino acids long. V was clipped by 3 bases and J by 1 base; unmatched bases: 3. The V gene's germline CDR1 is MDHEN and CDR2 SYDVKM. In nucleotides, the CDR3 is TGTGCCAGCAGTTTCCCGGGACAGTCCTACGAGCAGTACTTC. It is translated as CASSFPGQSYEQYF.

J is TRBJ2-7 and V is TRBV9; D may be TRBD1 (6 bases). V lost 5 bases, J lost 3 bases, and 30 bases lay in between. The V gene's germline CDR1 is SGDLS and CDR2 YYNGEE. The CDR3 spans 19 residues. CDR3 amino acids: CASSQNVGDINSRRYEQYF. The CDR3, as DNA: TGTGCCAGCAGTCAAAATGTGGGGGACATCAACTCCCGGCGCTACGAGCAGTACTTC.

This clone has a single count. DNA for the CDR3: TGTGCCAGCGGGAAGGAGGCACTCATAGGGTCCTACGAGCAGTACTTC. It yields the protein CASGKEALIGSYEQYF. V and J are TRBV7-9 and TRBJ2-7; D perhaps matches TRBD2 (5 bases). There are 16 residues in the CDR3. Looked up from germline, CDR1 is SEHNR and CDR2 is FQNEAQ (reference sequence). The V gene lost 8 bases and the J gene lost 1 base, with 21 bases spanning the gap. The full variable domain, in which reference TRBV7-9 and TRBJ2-7 provide the parts outside the CDR3, is DTGVSQNPRHKITKRGQNVTFRCDPISEHNRLYWYRQTLGQGPEFLTYFQNEAQLEKSRLLSDRFSAERPKGSFSTLEIQRTEQGDSAMYLCASGKEALIGSYEQYFGPGTRLTVT.

The chain uses TRBV5-1 and TRBJ1-5, with 7 nucleotides matching TRBD1. The CDR3 extends over 14 amino acids. The J segment lost 4 bases and the V segment lost 0 bases, leaving 1 base of the junction unmatched. In germline, CDR1 is SGHRS, CDR2 YFSETQ. The CDR3 sequence is CASSLEGQNQPQHF. DNA for the CDR3: TGCGCCAGCAGCTTGGAGGGACAGAATCAGCCCCAGCATTTT.

The rearrangement joins TRBV2 to TRBJ1-1; tentative D call: TRBD1 (6 bases). Trimming took 7 bases from V and 0 from J, leaving 12 bases between them. The CDR3 is made up of 14 amino acids. Per germline, CDR1 SNHLY and CDR2 FYNNEI. DNA for the CDR3: TGTGCCAGCAAGGCAGGGGAGATGAACACTGAAGCTTTCTTT. It is translated as CASKAGEMNTEAFF.

Notes on this clone: The junction departs from germline at one end; a sequencing error may be responsible. This CDR3 is CSVRPPTGGLGNAEAFF. In DNA, the CDR3 is TGCAGCGTCCGGCCCCCCACAGGGGGCCTGGGGAACGCTGAAGCTTTCTTT. The chain is built from TRBV29-1 and TRBJ1-1, with TRBD1 matching over 9 bases. Germline values: CDR1 SQVTM, CDR2 ANQGSEA. This CDR3 comprises 17 residues.

The rearrangement uses TRBV14 and TRBJ2-7, with 12 bases that match TRBD2. Germline V gives CDR1 SGHDN, CDR2 FVKESK. The CDR3 runs to 16 residues. J gave up 4 bases and V 4 bases, and 8 bases lay outside the gene matches. This chain's CDR3 is CASSPLLAGGPYEQYF. The CDR3 nucleotides are TGTGCCAGCAGCCCCCTGCTAGCGGGAGGGCCATACGAGCAGTACTTC.